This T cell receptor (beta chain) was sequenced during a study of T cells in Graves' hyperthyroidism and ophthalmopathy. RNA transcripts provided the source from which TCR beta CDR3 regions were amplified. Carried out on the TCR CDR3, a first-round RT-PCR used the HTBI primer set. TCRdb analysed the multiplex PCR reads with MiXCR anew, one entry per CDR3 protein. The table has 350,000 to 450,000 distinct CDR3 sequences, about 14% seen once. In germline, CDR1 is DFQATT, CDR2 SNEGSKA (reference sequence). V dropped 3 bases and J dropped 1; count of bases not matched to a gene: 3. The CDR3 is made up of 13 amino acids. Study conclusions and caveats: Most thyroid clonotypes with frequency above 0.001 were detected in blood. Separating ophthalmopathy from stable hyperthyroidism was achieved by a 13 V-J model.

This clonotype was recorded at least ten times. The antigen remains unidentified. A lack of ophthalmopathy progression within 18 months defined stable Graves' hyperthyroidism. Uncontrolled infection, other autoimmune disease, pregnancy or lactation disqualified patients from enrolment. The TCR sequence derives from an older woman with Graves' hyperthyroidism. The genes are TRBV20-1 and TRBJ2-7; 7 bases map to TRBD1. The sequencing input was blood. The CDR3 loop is CSASPGQSYEQYF. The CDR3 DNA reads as TGCAGTGCTAGTCCGGGACAGTCCTACGAGCAGTACTTC.